A single sample gave rise to the 5 T cell receptor beta chains below, sequenced in a study of cytomegalovirus exposure and HLA in healthy donors. This PCR relied on a set of 60 Vbeta primers and 13 Jbeta primers. TCRdb keeps only in-frame clones here, not all; method: immunoSEQ multiplex PCR. The sample consists of around 170,000 clones, about 77% of them appearing once. The material sequenced was PBMCs. The receptors shown here come from a man aged 60 to 75 in good health and CMV-seronegative.

V gene TRBV7-2 combines with J gene TRBJ1-5; a possible D gene is TRBD1 (6 bases). This CDR3 is built from 15 residues. V lost 2 bases, J lost 7 bases, and 15 bases lay in between. Germline values: CDR1 SGHTA, CDR2 FQGNSA. CDR3 nucleotide sequence: TGTGCCAGCAGCTTACGTGAGGGCAGGGGACAGCCCCAGCATTTT. Residues: CASSLREGRGQPQHF.

V is TRBV6-1 and J is TRBJ1-2; D remains ambiguous. Trimming took 3 bases from V and 7 from J, leaving 12 bases between them. The CDR3 loop spans 13 amino acids. CDR1 and CDR2 (germline): MNHNS, SASEGT. In DNA, the CDR3 is TGTGCCAGCAGTGATTTCCGGGGAGGTGGCTACACCTTC. Translated, it gives CASSDFRGGGYTF.

The gene calls are TRBV27 and TRBJ2-3; a weak D match, TRBD1 (6 bases). V was trimmed by 2 bases and J by 6 bases, leaving 12 bases between them. This CDR3 is 14 amino acids long. Germline loops: CDR1 MNHEY, CDR2 SMNVEV (reference sequence). The CDR3 is CASSLNRAGDTQYF. The DNA of the CDR3 is TGTGCCAGCAGTTTAAACAGGGCCGGGGATACGCAGTATTTT.

The V gene is TRBV7-8, the J gene TRBJ2-5, with TRBD2 matching over 12 bases. The J call may not be correct, given that the DNA end is closer to TRBJ2-7. The CDR3 has 14 amino acids. Germline CDR1 SGHVS, CDR2 FQNEAQ. CDR3 bases: TGTGCCAGCAGTCCGGGACTAGCGGGTCACGAGCAGTACTTC. Amino acid sequence: CASSPGLAGHEQYF.

The chain is built from TRBV27 and TRBJ1-2, with 10 nucleotides matching TRBD1. The V gene end was trimmed by 6 bases and the J gene end by 7 bases; junction bases not matched to a gene: 5. Germline assignment: CDR1 MNHEY and CDR2 SMNVEV (reference sequence). The CDR3 is 13 residues long. The CDR3 DNA sequence: TGTGCCAGCAGGGGGACAGGGGAAGCTGGCTACACCTTC. As protein: CASRGTGEAGYTF.